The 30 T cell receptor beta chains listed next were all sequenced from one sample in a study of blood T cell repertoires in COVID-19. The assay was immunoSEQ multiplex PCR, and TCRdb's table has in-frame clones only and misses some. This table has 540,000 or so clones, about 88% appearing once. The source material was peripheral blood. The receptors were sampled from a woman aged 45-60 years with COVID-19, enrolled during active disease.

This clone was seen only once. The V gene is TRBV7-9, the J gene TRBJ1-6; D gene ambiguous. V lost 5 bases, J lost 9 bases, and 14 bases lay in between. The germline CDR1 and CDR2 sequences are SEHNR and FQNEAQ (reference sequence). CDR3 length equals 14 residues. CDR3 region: CASSPTRGGSPLHF. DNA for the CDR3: TGTGCCAGCAGCCCCACCCGAGGCGGTTCACCCCTCCACTTT. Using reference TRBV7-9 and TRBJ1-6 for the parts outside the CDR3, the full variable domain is DTGVSQNPRHKITKRGQNVTFRCDPISEHNRLYWYRQTLGQGPEFLTYFQNEAQLEKSRLLSDRFSAERPKGSFSTLEIQRTEQGDSAMYLCASSPTRGGSPLHFGNGTRLTVT.

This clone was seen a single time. The CDR3 loop reads CATSVAGNTIYF. CDR3 sequence (DNA): TGTGCCACCAGTGTTGCGGGAAACACCATATATTTT. This chain links TRBV24-1 with TRBJ1-3; D not resolved. Trimming shortened V by 5 bases and J by 4 bases, and 5 bases separated the two germline ends. CDR1 is KGHDR, CDR2 SFDVKD, per germline. The CDR3 totals 12 residues.

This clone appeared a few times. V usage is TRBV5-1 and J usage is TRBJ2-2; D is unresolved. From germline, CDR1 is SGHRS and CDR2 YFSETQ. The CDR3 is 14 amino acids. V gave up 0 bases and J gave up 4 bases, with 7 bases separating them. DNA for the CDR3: TGCGCCAGCAGCTTGGCCGAGGTCACCGGGGAGCTGTTTTTT. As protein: CASSLAEVTGELFF.

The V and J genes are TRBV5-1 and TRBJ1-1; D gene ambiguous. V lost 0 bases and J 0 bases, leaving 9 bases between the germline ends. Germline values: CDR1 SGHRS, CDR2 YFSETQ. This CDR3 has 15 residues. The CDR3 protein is CASSLEGVMNTEAFF. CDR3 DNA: TGCGCCAGCAGCTTGGAAGGAGTTATGAACACTGAAGCTTTCTTT.

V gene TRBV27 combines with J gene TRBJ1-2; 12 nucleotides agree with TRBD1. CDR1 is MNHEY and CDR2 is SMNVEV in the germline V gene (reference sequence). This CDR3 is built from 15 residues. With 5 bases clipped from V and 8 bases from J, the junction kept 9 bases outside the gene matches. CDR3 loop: CASSPGQGAVRGYTF. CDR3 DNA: TGTGCCAGCAGTCCGGGACAGGGGGCGGTTCGAGGCTACACCTTC.

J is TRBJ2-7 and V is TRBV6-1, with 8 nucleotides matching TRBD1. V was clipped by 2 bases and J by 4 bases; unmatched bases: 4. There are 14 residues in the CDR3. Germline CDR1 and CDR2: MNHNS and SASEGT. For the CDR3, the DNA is TGTGCCAGCAGTGAAATGGACAGGGATTACGAGCAGTACTTC. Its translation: CASSEMDRDYEQYF.

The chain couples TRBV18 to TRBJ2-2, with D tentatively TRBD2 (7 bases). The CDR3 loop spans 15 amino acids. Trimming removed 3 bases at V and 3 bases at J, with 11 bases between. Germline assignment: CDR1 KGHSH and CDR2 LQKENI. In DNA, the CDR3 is TGTGCCAGCTCACCCGGGGGGCGCGACACCGGGGAGCTGTTTTTT. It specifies CASSPGGRDTGELFF.

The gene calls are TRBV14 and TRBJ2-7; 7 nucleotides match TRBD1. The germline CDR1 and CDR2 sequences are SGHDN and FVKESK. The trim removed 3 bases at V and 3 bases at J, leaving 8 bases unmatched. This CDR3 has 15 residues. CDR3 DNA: TGTGCCAGCAGCCATAACAGGGGAAGTGGCTACGAGCAGTACTTC. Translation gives CASSHNRGSGYEQYF.

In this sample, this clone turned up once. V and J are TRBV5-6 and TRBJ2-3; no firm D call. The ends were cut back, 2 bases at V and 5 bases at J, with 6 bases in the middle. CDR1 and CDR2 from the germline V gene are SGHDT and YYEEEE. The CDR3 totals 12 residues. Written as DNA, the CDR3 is TGTGCCAGCAGCTTTCTTTTAGATACGCAGTATTTT. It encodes CASSFLLDTQYF.

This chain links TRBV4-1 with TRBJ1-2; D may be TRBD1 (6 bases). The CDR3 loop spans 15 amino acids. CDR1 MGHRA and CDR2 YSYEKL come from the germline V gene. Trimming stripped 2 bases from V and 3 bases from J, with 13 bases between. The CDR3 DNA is TGCGCCAGCAGCCAACCCACAGGGTCGGACTATGGCTACACCTTC. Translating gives CASSQPTGSDYGYTF.

The CDR3 DNA follows: TGTGCCAGCAGCTCCCTCGGGGGGGGTGATACGCAGTATTTT. It specifies CASSSLGGGDTQYF. V and J are TRBV7-7 and TRBJ2-3; 8 bases fit TRBD2. Germline V gene sequence: CDR1 SSHAT, CDR2 FNYEAQ (reference sequence). V shed 4 bases and J 6 bases; nucleotides not matched to a gene: 6. The length of the CDR3 is 14 residues.

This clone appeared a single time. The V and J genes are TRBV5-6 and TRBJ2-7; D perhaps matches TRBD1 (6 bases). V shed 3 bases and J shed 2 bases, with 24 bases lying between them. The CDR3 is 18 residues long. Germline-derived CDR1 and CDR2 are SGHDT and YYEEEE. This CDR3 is CASSSMVSNRDPTYEQYF. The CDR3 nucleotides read TGTGCCAGCAGCTCTATGGTCTCCAACAGGGATCCCACCTACGAGCAGTACTTC.

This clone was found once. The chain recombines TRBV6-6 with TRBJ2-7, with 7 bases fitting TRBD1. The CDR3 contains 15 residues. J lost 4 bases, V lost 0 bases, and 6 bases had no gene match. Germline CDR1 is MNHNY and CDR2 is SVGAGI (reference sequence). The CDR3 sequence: CASSYSTTQGYEQYF. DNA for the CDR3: TGTGCCAGCAGTTACTCGACAACACAGGGGTACGAGCAGTACTTC.

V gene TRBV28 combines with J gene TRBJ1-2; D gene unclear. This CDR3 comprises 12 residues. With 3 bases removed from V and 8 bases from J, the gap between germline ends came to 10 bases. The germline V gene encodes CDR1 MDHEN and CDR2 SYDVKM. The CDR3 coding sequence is TGTGCCAGCAGTTTTTTCAGAATGGGCTACACCTTC. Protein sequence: CASSFFRMGYTF.

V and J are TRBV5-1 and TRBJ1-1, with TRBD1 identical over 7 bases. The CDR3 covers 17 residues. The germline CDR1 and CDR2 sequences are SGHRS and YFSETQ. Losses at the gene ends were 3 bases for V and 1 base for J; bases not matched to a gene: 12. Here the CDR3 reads CASSSRQGGMANTEAFF. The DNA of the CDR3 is TGCGCCAGCAGCTCTCGACAGGGCGGGATGGCGAACACTGAAGCTTTCTTT. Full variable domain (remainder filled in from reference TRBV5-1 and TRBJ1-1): KAGVTQTPRYLIKTRGQQVTLSCSPISGHRSVSWYQQTPGQGLQFLFEYFSETQRNKGNFPGRFSGRQFSNSRSEMNVSTLELGDSALYLCASSSRQGGMANTEAFFGQGTRLTVV.

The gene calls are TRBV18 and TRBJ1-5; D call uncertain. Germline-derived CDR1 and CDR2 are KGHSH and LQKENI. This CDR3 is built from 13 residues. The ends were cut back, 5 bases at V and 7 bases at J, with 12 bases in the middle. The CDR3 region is CASSTNDGQPQHF. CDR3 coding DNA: TGTGCCAGCTCAACCAACGACGGGCAGCCCCAGCATTTT.

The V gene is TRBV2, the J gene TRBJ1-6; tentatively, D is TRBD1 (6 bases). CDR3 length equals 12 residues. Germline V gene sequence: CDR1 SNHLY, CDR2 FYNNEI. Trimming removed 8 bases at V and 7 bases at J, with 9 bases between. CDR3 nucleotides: TGTGCCAGCCGGGACACCAATTCACCCCTCCACTTT. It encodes CASRDTNSPLHF.

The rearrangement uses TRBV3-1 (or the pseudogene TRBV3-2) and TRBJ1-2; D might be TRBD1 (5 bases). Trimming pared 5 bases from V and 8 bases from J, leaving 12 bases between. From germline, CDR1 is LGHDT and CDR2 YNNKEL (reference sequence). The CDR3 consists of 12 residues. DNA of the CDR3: TGTGCCAGCAGCGGGACTTCCCGAGGCTACACCTTC. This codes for CASSGTSRGYTF.

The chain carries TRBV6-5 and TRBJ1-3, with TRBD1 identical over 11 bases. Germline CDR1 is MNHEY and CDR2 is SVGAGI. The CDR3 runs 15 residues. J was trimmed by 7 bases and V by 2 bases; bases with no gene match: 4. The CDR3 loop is CASSYRGDRGNTIYF. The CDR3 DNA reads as TGTGCCAGCAGTTACCGCGGGGACAGGGGGAACACCATATATTTT.

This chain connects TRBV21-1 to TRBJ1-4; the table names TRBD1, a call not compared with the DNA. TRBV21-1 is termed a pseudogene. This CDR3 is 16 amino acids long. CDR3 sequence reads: CASSERTVATNEKLFF. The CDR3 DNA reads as TGTGCCAGCAGCGAACGGACAGTTGCAACTAATGAAAAACTGTTTTTT.

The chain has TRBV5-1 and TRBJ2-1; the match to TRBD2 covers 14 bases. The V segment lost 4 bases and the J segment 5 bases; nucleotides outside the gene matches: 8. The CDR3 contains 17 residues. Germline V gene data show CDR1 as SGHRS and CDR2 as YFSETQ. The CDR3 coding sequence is TGCGCCAGCAGCAAATGGGGACTAGCGGGGGAGGACAATGAGCAGTTCTTC. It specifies CASSKWGLAGEDNEQFF.

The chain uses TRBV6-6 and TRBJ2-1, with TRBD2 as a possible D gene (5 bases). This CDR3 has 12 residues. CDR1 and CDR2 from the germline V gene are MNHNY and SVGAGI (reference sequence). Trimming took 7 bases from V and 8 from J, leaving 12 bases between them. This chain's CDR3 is CASTILDHEQFF. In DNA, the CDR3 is TGTGCCAGCACCATACTAGACCATGAGCAGTTCTTC.

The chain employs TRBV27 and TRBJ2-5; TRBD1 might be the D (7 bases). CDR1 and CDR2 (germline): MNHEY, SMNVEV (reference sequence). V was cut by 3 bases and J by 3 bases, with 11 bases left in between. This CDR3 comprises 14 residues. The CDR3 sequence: CASSFAGTEETQYF. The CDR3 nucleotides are TGTGCCAGCAGTTTCGCGGGGACAGAAGAGACCCAGTACTTC.

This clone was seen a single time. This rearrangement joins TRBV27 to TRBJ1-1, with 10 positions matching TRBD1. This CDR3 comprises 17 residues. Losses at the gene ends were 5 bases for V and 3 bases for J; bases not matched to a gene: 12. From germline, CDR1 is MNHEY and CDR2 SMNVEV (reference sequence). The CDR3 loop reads CASSPIYPGQGDTEAFF. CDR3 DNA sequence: TGTGCCAGCAGTCCGATATACCCCGGACAGGGGGACACTGAAGCTTTCTTT.

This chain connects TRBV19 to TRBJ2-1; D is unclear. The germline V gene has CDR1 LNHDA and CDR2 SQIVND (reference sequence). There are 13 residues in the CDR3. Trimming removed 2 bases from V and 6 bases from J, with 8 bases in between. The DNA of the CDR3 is TGTGCCAGTAGTATAAACACGGGCAATGAGCAGTTCTTC. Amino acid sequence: CASSINTGNEQFF.

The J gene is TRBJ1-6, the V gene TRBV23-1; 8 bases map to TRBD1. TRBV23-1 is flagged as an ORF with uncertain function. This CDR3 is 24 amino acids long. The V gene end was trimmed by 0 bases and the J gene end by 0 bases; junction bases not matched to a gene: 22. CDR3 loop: CASSQSSESPPGTGCSSYNSPLHF. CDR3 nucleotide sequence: TGCGCCAGCAGTCAATCGAGTGAGAGCCCTCCCGGGACAGGTTGTAGCTCCTATAATTCACCCCTCCACTTT.

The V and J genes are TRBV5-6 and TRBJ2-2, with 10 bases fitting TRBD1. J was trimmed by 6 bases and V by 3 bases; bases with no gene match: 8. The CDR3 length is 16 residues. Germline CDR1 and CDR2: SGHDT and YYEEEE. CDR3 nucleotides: TGTGCCAGCAGCTCTCGGGACAGGGGAACTGCCGGGGAGCTGTTTTTT. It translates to CASSSRDRGTAGELFF.

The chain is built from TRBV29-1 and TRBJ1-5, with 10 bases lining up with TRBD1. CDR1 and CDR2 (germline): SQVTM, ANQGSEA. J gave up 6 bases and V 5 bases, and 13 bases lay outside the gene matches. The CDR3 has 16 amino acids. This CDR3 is CSVSQEWGQGIQPQHF. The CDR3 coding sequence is TGCAGCGTTTCCCAGGAGTGGGGACAGGGGATTCAGCCCCAGCATTTT.

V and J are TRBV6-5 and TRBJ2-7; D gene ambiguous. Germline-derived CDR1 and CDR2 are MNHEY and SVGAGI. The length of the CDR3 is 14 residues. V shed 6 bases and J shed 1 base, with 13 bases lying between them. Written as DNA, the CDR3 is TGTGCCAGCAGAATCAGACGGGTATCCTACGAGCAGTACTTC. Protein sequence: CASRIRRVSYEQYF.

CDR3 amino acids: CASSYSTGITGELFF. CDR3 DNA sequence: TGTGCCAGCAGTTACTCTACGGGGATCACCGGGGAGCTGTTTTTT. This rearrangement joins TRBV6-2 or TRBV6-3 to TRBJ2-2, with D maybe TRBD2 (5 bases). The V end lost 0 bases, the J end lost 4 bases, and 9 bases lay between the germline ends. The length of the CDR3 is 15 residues. Germline V gene data show CDR1 as MNHEY and CDR2 as SVGEGT.